These 25 T cell receptor beta chains came from one sample sequenced in a study of cytomegalovirus exposure and HLA in healthy donors. 60 Vbeta and 13 Jbeta primers were used in PCR. TCRdb's copy holds only in-frame clones and misses some; the assay was immunoSEQ multiplex PCR. The sample lists around 110,000 clones; 66% were seen once. The sample was PBMCs. The receptors come from a man aged 18-30 years in good health and CMV-seronegative.

The rearrangement uses TRBV11-2 and TRBJ2-7; 10 bases are a match to TRBD2. Germline CDR1 is SGHAT and CDR2 is FQNNGV. The CDR3 totals 15 residues. Germline trimming cut 3 bases from V and 0 bases from J; bases unmatched to any gene: 2. The CDR3 spells CASSFLAGVSYEQYF. The DNA for the CDR3 is TGTGCCAGCAGCTTCCTAGCGGGAGTCTCCTACGAGCAGTACTTC.

V usage is TRBV5-1 and J usage is TRBJ2-7; TRBD2 matches 8 bases. This CDR3 region has 14 residues. Germline values: CDR1 SGHRS, CDR2 YFSETQ. Trimming at V came to 6 bases and at J to 6 bases, leaving 11 bases not matched to a gene. The CDR3 reads CASTGVAGYGEQYF. The CDR3, as DNA: TGCGCCAGCACAGGGGTAGCGGGATATGGCGAGCAGTACTTC.

This chain uses TRBV7-2 with TRBJ2-1; unclear D gene. V was trimmed by 2 bases and J by 9 bases, leaving 5 bases between them. The CDR3 spans 11 residues. In germline, CDR1 is SGHTA, CDR2 FQGNSA. CDR3 protein: CASSLQFEQFF. In DNA form, the CDR3 reads TGTGCCAGCAGCTTACAGTTTGAGCAGTTCTTC.

This clone was recorded a few times. The chain uses TRBV2 and TRBJ2-7; D is unresolved. V lost 0 bases to trimming and J lost 7 bases, with 4 bases between them. The V gene's germline CDR1 is SNHLY and CDR2 FYNNEI. The CDR3 is 11 amino acids. DNA of the CDR3: TGTGCCAGCAGTGAAGCTGAGGAGCAGTACTTC. It codes for CASSEAEEQYF. Variable domain in full (rest from reference TRBV2 and TRBJ2-7): EPEVTQTPSHQVTQMGQEVILRCVPISNHLYFYWYRQILGQKVEFLVSFYNNEISEKSEIFDDQFSVERPDGSNFTLKIRSTKLEDSAMYFCASSEAEEQYFGPGTRLTVT.

The gene calls are TRBV7-9 and TRBJ2-7; D might be TRBD1 (6 bases). V was trimmed by 1 base and J by 2 bases, leaving 6 bases between them. The CDR3 totals 13 residues. Germline assignment: CDR1 SEHNR and CDR2 FQNEAQ (reference sequence). CDR3 sequence reads: CASSLEGAYEQYF. The CDR3 coding sequence is TGTGCCAGCAGCTTAGAGGGGGCCTACGAGCAGTACTTC.

This chain uses TRBV30 with TRBJ2-3; 10 nucleotides line up with TRBD2. Germline-derived CDR1 and CDR2 are GTSNPN and SVGIG (reference sequence). With 1 base clipped from V and 5 bases from J, the junction kept 12 bases outside the gene matches. CDR3 size: 17 residues. The CDR3 nucleotides read TGTGCCTGGAGTGGAGCGGGAGGGATCGGGGTGGGAGATACGCAGTATTTT. Protein product: CAWSGAGGIGVGDTQYF.

J is TRBJ2-2 and V is TRBV7-6; a weak D match, TRBD1 (7 bases). The CDR3 consists of 16 residues. In germline, CDR1 is SGHVS, CDR2 FNYEAQ. The V end was cut by 1 base, the J end by 5 bases, with 14 bases between. The CDR3 nucleotides are TGTGCCAGCAGCTTAGGAGGAGGGGGCGCAACCGGGGAGCTGTTTTTT. Residues: CASSLGGGGATGELFF.

CDR3 nucleotides: TGTGCCAGCAGCGTACCGGGACAGGGGTCCACTGAAGCTTTCTTT. It codes for CASSVPGQGSTEAFF. The chain uses TRBV7-9 and TRBJ1-1, with 10 positions matching TRBD1. CDR1 and CDR2 (germline): SEHNR, FQNEAQ (reference sequence). This CDR3 has 15 residues. Losses at the gene ends were 5 bases for V and 4 bases for J; bases not matched to a gene: 7.

This chain joins TRBV7-9 and TRBJ2-1, with D tentatively TRBD2 (5 bases). V was cut by 5 bases and J by 0 bases, with 17 bases left in between. There are 17 residues in the CDR3. Germline V gene lookup returns CDR1 SEHNR and CDR2 FQNEAQ (reference sequence). CDR3 sequence (DNA): TGTGCCAGCAGCACTACCCGGGATTACAGCTCCTACAATGAGCAGTTCTTC. Its protein product is CASSTTRDYSSYNEQFF.

This chain joins TRBV4-3 and TRBJ1-5; D is perhaps TRBD1 (5 bases). This CDR3 has 16 residues. Trimming removed 0 bases at V and 5 bases at J, with 14 bases between. Germline CDR1 reads LGHNA; CDR2 reads YSLEER. In DNA, the CDR3 is TGCGCCAGCAGCCAAGACAGGGTAGATTTATATCAGCCCCAGCATTTT. It specifies CASSQDRVDLYQPQHF.

J is TRBJ2-5 and V is TRBV5-4; D is unclear. Germline loops: CDR1 SGHNT, CDR2 YYREEE (reference sequence). V dropped 4 bases and J dropped 2 bases, with 9 bases sitting between them. The CDR3 sequence is 13 residues long. CDR3 sequence: CASSLTVQETQYF. The CDR3 DNA reads TGTGCCAGCAGCCTCACAGTTCAAGAGACCCAGTACTTC.

The genes are TRBV5-4 and TRBJ2-3; no clear D. The germline V and J ends were trimmed by 0 bases and 5 bases, with 13 bases remaining between them. Looked up from germline, CDR1 is SGHNT and CDR2 is YYREEE (reference sequence). This CDR3 comprises 15 residues. CDR3 residues: CASSLVVGNRDTQYF. CDR3 bases: TGTGCCAGCAGCTTGGTGGTGGGCAACAGAGATACGCAGTATTTT.

This clone was recorded a few times. The rearrangement uses TRBV7-6 and TRBJ1-2, with D hard to call. This CDR3 is built from 11 residues. V was pared by 11 bases and J by 8 bases, with 15 bases between. Germline CDR1 and CDR2: SGHVS and FNYEAQ. For the CDR3, the DNA is TGTGCCGGCCTTCAGGAGGAAGGCTACACCTTC. Amino acids: CAGLQEEGYTF.

The chain uses TRBV28 and TRBJ1-2; D remains unclear. Germline V gene lookup returns CDR1 MDHEN and CDR2 SYDVKM. This CDR3 comprises 13 residues. V was pared by 1 base and J by 7 bases, with 10 bases between. CDR3 in DNA: TGTGCCAGCAGTTTATTAGTCGCGGGTGGCTACACCTTC. This codes for CASSLLVAGGYTF.

The chain has TRBV7-9 and TRBJ1-4; D not certain. Germline CDR1 and CDR2: SEHNR and FQNEAQ (reference sequence). This CDR3 is 15 amino acids long. Trimming removed 1 base at V and 4 bases at J, with 10 bases between. CDR3 region: CASSLEPGGNEKLFF. CDR3 sequence (DNA): TGTGCCAGCAGCTTAGAGCCGGGAGGTAATGAAAAACTGTTTTTT.

This clone was counted a single time. V gene TRBV28 combines with J gene TRBJ2-6, with a weak D call TRBD1 (6 bases). CDR1 is MDHEN and CDR2 is SYDVKM in the germline V gene. CDR3 length: 17 amino acids. Trimming removed 2 bases at V and 0 bases at J, with 11 bases between. CDR3 region: CASSLGGQLSGANVLTF. The CDR3 DNA reads as TGTGCCAGCAGTTTAGGTGGACAGCTCTCTGGGGCCAACGTCCTGACTTTC.

This clone was seen a handful of times. The chain links TRBV11-2 to TRBJ2-7, with TRBD1 matching 8 bases. V lost 5 bases and J lost 6; bases outside the gene matches: 3. The CDR3 totals 12 residues. Looked up from germline, CDR1 is SGHAT and CDR2 is FQNNGV. CDR3 region: CASSQQGGEQYF. CDR3 bases: TGTGCCAGCAGCCAACAGGGGGGCGAGCAGTACTTC.

J is TRBJ1-4 and V is TRBV7-9, with TRBD1 identical over 9 bases. This CDR3 contains 16 residues. The trim removed 4 bases at V and 8 bases at J, leaving 11 bases unmatched. The V gene's germline CDR1 is SEHNR and CDR2 FQNEAQ (reference sequence). The CDR3 protein is CASSWTGAPFGEKLFF. CDR3 sequence (DNA): TGTGCCAGCAGCTGGACAGGGGCGCCCTTTGGGGAAAAACTGTTTTTT.

This clone has only a few counts. The chain uses TRBV27 and TRBJ1-2, with D possibly matching TRBD1 (5 bases). The CDR3 length is 11 residues. Germline V gives CDR1 MNHEY, CDR2 SMNVEV (reference sequence). V lost 10 bases and J 4 bases, leaving 10 bases between the germline ends. CDR3 loop: CATLTGYGYTF. CDR3 in DNA: TGTGCCACGCTTACAGGCTATGGCTACACCTTC.

This clone was detected a few times. The rearrangement joins TRBV7-6 to TRBJ2-5; the match to TRBD2 covers 10 bases. V was pared by 1 base and J by 5 bases, with 13 bases of the junction left unmatched. CDR1 SGHVS and CDR2 FNYEAQ come from the germline V gene. The CDR3 is made up of 18 amino acids. CDR3 sequence reads: CASSLVPPTSGIWETQYF. In nucleotides, the CDR3 is TGTGCCAGCAGCTTAGTTCCCCCCACTAGCGGGATTTGGGAGACCCAGTACTTC.

This clone was seen a few times. The chain recombines TRBV29-1 with TRBJ1-1; perhaps TRBD1 as D (6 bases). V was clipped by 6 bases and J by 4 bases, with 18 bases between them. The CDR3 sequence is 14 residues long. The V gene's germline CDR1 is SQVTM and CDR2 ANQGSEA. The CDR3 spells CSVVTRGLATEAFF. Here the CDR3 DNA reads TGCAGCGTGGTAACTAGGGGGTTGGCCACTGAAGCTTTCTTT.

The chain couples TRBV5-4 to TRBJ1-2; the D gene is possibly TRBD1 (5 bases). The ends were cut back, 3 bases at V and 7 bases at J, with 10 bases in the middle. CDR1 and CDR2 from the germline V gene are SGHNT and YYREEE (reference sequence). This CDR3 is built from 12 residues. The CDR3 is CASSYDRSGYTF. CDR3 nucleotide sequence: TGTGCCAGCAGCTACGACAGAAGTGGCTACACCTTC.

This chain links TRBV7-8 with TRBJ2-1; 9 nucleotides match TRBD1. The CDR3 is 15 residues long. Trimming cost V 5 bases and J 5 bases; bases outside gene matches: 7. Germline V gene lookup returns CDR1 SGHVS and CDR2 FQNEAQ. The CDR3 sequence: CASSQRQGGDNEQFF. The CDR3 DNA follows: TGTGCCAGCAGCCAAAGACAGGGGGGCGACAATGAGCAGTTCTTC.

This sequence joins TRBV28 and TRBJ2-1, with a tentative D call TRBD1 (5 bases). Germline V CDR1 and CDR2: MDHEN, SYDVKM. V dropped 4 bases and J dropped 0 bases, with 16 bases sitting between them. The CDR3 has 17 amino acids. This chain's CDR3 is CASSSYDRISSYNEQFF. The CDR3 nucleotides are TGTGCCAGCAGTTCCTACGACAGAATTAGCTCCTACAATGAGCAGTTCTTC.

This chain uses TRBV9 with TRBJ2-1; D perhaps matches TRBD1 (5 bases). CDR3 length equals 14 residues. Per the germline V gene, CDR1 is SGDLS and CDR2 is YYNGEE. Trimming took 0 bases from V and 9 from J, leaving 13 bases between them. The CDR3 DNA reads as TGTGCCAGCAGCGTAGGTGGCAGGGCTATTGAGCAGTTCTTC. It yields the protein CASSVGGRAIEQFF.